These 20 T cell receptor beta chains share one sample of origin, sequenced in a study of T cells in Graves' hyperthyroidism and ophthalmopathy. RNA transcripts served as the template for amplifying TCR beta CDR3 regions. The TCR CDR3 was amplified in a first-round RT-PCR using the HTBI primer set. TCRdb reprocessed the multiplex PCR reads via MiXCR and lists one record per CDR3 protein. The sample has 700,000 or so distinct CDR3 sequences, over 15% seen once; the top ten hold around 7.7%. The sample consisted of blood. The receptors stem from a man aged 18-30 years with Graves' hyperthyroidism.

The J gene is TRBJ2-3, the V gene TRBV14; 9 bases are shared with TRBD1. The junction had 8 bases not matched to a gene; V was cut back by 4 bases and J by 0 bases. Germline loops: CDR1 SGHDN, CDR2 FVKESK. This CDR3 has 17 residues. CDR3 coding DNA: TGTGCCAGCAGCCCGGACAGGGGAACTCCTAGCACAGATACGCAGTATTTT. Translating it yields CASSPDRGTPSTDTQYF.

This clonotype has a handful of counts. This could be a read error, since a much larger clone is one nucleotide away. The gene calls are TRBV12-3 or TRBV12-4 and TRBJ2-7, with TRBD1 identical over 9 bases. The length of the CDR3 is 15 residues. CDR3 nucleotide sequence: TGTGCCAGCAGTCCCGGACAGGGGTCCTCCTACAAGCAGTACTTC. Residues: CASSPGQGSSYKQYF.

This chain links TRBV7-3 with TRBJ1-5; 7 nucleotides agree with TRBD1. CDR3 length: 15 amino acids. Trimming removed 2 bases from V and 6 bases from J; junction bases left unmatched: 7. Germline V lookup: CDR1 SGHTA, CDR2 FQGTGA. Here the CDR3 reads CASSLPQGDSQPQHF. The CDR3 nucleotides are TGTGCCAGCAGCTTACCGCAGGGGGACTCTCAGCCCCAGCATTTT.

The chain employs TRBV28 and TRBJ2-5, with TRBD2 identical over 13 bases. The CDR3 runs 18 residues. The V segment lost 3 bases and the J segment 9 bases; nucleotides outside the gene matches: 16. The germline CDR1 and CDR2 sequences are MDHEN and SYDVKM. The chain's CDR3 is CASSLGTSGAPRNVPQYF. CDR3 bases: TGTGCCAGCAGTTTGGGGACTAGCGGGGCCCCCCGGAACGTCCCCCAGTACTTC.

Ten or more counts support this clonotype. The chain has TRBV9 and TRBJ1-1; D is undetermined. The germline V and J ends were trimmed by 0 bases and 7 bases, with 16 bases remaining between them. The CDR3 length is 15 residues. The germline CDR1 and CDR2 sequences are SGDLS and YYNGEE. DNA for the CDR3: TGTGCCAGCAGCGTAGGTCCCAATGGGGTCATTGAAGCTTTCTTT. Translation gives CASSVGPNGVIEAFF.

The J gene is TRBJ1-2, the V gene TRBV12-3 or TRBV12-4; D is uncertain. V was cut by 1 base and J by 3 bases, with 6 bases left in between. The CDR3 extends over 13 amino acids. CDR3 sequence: CASSLVGYYGYTF. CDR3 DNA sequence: TGTGCCAGCAGTTTAGTGGGGTACTATGGCTACACCTTC.

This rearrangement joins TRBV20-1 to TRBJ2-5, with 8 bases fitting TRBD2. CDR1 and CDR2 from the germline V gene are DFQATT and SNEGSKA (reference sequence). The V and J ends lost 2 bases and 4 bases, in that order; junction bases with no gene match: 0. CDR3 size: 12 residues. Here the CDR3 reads CSARSGRETQYF. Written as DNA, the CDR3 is TGCAGTGCTAGAAGCGGGAGAGAGACCCAGTACTTC.

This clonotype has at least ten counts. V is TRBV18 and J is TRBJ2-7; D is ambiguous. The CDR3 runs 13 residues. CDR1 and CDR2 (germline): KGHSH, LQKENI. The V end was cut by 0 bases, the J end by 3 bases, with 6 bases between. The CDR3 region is CASSPPSGYEQYF. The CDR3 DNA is TGTGCCAGCTCACCACCTTCCGGCTACGAGCAGTACTTC. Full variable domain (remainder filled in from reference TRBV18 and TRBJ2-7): NAGVMQNPRHLVRRRGQEARLRCSPMKGHSHVYWYRQLPEEGLKFMVYLQKENIIDESGMPKERFSAEFPKEGPSILRIQQVVRGDSAAYFCASSPPSGYEQYFGPGTRLTVT.

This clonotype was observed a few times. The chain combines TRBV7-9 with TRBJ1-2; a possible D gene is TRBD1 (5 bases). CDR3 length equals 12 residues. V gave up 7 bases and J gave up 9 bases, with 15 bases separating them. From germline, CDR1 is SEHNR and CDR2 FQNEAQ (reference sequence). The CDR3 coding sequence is TGTGCCAGCATCCACCCCCAGGGACGCTACACCTTC. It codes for CASIHPQGRYTF.

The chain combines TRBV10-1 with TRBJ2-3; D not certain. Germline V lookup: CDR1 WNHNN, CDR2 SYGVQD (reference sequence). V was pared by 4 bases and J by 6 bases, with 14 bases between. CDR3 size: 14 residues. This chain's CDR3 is CASSGPGGWDTQYF. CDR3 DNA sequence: TGCGCCAGCAGTGGGCCTGGCGGTTGGGATACGCAGTATTTT.

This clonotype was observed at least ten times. CDR3 sequence: CSATDSTNEQFF. DNA for the CDR3: TGCAGTGCTACCGACAGCACCAATGAGCAGTTCTTC. The chain recombines TRBV20-1 with TRBJ2-1, with a tentative D call TRBD1 (5 bases). The germline V and J ends were trimmed by 4 bases and 6 bases, with 10 bases remaining between them. CDR3 length equals 12 residues. CDR1 and CDR2 (germline): DFQATT, SNEGSKA (reference sequence).

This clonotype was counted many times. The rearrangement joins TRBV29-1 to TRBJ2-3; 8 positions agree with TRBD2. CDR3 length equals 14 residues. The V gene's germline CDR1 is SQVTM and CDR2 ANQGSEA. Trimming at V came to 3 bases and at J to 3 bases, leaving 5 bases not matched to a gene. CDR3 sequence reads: CSVESGSRTDTQYF. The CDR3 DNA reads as TGCAGCGTTGAGAGCGGGAGTAGGACAGATACGCAGTATTTT.

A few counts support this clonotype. The CDR3 reads CASSAQSGQPESRQQYF. CDR3 nucleotide sequence: TGTGCCAGCAGCGCCCAGTCGGGACAGCCCGAATCGAGACAGCAGTACTTC. The V call is TRBV7-9, the J call TRBJ2-7; 7 bases are shared with TRBD1. V trimming: 5 bases; J trimming: 8 bases; junction bases outside the gene matches: 21. This CDR3 spans 17 amino acids. Germline V gene data show CDR1 as SEHNR and CDR2 as FQNEAQ (reference sequence).

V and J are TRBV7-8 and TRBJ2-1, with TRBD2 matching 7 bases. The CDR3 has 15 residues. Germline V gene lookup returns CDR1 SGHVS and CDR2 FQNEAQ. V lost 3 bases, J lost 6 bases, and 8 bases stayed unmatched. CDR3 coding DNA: TGTGCCAGCAGCTTTCTTACGGGAGGAGGCAATGAGCAGTTCTTC. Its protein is CASSFLTGGGNEQFF.

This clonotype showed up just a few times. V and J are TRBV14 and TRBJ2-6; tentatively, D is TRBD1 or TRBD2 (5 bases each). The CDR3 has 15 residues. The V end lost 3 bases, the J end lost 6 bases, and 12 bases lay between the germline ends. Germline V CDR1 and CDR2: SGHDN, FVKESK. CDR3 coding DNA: TGTGCCAGCAGCCAGCCTAGGGGAGTGGCCAACGTCCTGACTTTC. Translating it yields CASSQPRGVANVLTF. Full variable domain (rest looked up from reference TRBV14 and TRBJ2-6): EAGVTQFPSHSVIEKGQTVTLRCDPISGHDNLYWYRRVMGKEIKFLLHFVKESKQDESGMPNNRFLAERTGGTYSTLKVQPAELEDSGVYFCASSQPRGVANVLTFGAGSRLTVL.

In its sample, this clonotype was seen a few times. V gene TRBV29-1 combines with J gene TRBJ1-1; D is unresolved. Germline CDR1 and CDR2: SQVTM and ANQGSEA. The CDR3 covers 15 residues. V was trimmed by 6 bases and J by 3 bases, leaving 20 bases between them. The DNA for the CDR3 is TGCAGCGTGGCTTGGCCCTCGGAGGTGGACACTGAAGCTTTCTTT. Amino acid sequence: CSVAWPSEVDTEAFF.

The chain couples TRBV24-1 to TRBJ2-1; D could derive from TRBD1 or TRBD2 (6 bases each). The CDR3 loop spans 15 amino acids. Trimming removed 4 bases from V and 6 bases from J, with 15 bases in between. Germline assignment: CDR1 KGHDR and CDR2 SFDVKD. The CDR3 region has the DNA TGTGCCACCAGTGAAGGTCAGAAGGGGGGCAATGAGCAGTTCTTC. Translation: CATSEGQKGGNEQFF.

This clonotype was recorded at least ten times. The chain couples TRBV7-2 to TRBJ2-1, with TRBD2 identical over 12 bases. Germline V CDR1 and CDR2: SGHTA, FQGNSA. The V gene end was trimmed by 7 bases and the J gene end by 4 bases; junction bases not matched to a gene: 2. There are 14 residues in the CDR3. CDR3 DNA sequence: TGTGCCAGCACGCTAGCGGGAGGGTACAATGAGCAGTTCTTC. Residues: CASTLAGGYNEQFF.

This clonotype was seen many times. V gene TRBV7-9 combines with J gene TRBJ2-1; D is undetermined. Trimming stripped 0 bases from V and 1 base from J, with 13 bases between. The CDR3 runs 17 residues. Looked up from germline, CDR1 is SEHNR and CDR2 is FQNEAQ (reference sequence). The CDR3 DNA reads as TGTGCCAGCAGCTTAGCCGCCACAAACCCGTCCTACAATGAGCAGTTCTTC. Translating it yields CASSLAATNPSYNEQFF.

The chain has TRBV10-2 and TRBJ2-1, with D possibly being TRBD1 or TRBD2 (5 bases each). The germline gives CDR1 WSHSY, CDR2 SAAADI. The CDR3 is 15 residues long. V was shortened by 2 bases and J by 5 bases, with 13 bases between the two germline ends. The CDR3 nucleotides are TGCGCCAGCAGTGAGCGCAGGGACGGGAACAATGAGCAGTTCTTC. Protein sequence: CASSERRDGNNEQFF.